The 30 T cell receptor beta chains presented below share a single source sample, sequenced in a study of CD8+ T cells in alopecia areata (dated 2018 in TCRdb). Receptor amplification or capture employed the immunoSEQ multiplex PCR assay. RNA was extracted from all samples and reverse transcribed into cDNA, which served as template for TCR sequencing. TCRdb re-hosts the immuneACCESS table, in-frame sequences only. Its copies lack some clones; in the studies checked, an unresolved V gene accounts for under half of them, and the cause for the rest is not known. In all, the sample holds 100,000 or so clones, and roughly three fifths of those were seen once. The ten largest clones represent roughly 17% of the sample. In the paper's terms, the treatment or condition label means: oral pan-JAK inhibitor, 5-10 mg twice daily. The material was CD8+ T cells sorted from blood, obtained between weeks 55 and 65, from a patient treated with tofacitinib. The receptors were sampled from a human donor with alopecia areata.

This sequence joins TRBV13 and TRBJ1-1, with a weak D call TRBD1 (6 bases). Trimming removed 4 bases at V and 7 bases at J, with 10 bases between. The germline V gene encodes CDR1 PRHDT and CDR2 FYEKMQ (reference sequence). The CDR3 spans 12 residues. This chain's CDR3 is CASSSRGGEAFF. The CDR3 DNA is TGTGCCAGCAGCTCCAGGGGAGGTGAAGCTTTCTTT.

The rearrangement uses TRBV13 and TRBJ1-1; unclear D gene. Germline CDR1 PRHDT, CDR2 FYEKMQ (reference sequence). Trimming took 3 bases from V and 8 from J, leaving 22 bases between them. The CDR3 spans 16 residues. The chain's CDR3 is CASSFGGSTVVAEAFF. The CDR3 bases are TGTGCCAGCAGCTTTGGTGGTTCGACGGTTGTGGCGGAAGCTTTCTTT. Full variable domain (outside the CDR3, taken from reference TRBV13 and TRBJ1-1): AAGVIQSPRHLIKEKRETATLKCYPIPRHDTVYWYQQGPGQDPQFLISFYEKMQSDKGSIPDRFSAQQFSDYHSELNMSSLELGDSALYFCASSFGGSTVVAEAFFGQGTRLTVV.

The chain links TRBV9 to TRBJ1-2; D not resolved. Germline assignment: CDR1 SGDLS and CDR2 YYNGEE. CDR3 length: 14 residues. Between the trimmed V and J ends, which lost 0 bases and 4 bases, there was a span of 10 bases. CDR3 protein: CASSVALGSYGYTF. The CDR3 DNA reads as TGTGCCAGCAGCGTAGCTCTGGGGTCCTATGGCTACACCTTC. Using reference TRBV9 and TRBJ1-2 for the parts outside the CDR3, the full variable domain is DSGVTQTPKHLITATGQRVTLRCSPRSGDLSVYWYQQSLDQGLQFLIQYYNGEERAKGNILERFSAQQFPDLHSELNLSSLELGDSALYFCASSVALGSYGYTFGSGTRLTVV.

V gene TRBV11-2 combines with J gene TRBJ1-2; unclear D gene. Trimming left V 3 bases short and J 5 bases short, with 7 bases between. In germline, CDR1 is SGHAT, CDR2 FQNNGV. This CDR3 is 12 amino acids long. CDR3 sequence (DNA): TGTGCCAGCAGCTTCTCTAGATATGGCTACACCTTC. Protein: CASSFSRYGYTF.

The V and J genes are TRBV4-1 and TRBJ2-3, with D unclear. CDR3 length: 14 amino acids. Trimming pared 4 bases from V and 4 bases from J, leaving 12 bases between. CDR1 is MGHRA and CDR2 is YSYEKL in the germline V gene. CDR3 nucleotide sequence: TGCGCCAGCAGCCCCGCCCGACGGTCAGATACGCAGTATTTT. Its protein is CASSPARRSDTQYF.

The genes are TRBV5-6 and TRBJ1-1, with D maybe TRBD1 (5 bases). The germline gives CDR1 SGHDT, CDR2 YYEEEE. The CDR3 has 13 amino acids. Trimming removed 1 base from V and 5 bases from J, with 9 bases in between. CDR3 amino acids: CASSLQGLTEAFF. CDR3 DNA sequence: TGTGCCAGCAGCTTGCAGGGTTTGACTGAAGCTTTCTTT.

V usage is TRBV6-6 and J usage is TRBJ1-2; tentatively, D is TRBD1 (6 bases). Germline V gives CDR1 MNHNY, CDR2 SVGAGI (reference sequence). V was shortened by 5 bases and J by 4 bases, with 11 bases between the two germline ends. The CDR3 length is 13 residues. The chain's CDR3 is CASSEGVGYGYTF. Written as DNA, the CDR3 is TGTGCCAGCAGTGAGGGGGTCGGCTATGGCTACACCTTC.

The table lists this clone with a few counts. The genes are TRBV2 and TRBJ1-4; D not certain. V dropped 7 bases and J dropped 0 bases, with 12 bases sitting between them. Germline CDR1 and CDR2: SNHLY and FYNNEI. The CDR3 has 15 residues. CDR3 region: CASNPEFSTNEKLFF. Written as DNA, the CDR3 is TGTGCCAGCAACCCAGAATTCTCAACTAATGAAAAACTGTTTTTT.

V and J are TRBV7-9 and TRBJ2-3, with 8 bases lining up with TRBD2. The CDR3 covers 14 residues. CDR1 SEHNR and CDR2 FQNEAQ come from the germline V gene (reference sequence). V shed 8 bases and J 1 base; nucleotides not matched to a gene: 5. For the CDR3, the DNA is TGTGCCAGCGCGGGGCGGGGGGGCACAGATACGCAGTATTTT. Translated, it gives CASAGRGGTDTQYF.

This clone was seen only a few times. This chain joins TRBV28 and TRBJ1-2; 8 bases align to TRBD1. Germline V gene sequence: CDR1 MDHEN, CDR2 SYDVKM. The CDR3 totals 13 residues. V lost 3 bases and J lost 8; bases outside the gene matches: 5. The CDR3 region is CASSFTGQGGYTF. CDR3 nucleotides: TGTGCCAGCAGTTTCACAGGACAGGGCGGCTACACCTTC.

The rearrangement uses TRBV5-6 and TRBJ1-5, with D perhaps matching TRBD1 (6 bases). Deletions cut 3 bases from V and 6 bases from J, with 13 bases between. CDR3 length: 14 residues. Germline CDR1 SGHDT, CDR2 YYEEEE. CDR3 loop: CASSSGGGGQPQHF. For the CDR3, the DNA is TGTGCCAGCAGCTCCGGGGGCGGAGGTCAGCCCCAGCATTTT. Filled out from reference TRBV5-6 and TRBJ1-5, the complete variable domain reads DAGVTQSPTHLIKTRGQQVTLRCSPKSGHDTVSWYQQALGQGPQFIFQYYEEEERQRGNFPDRFSGHQFPNYSSELNVNALLLGDSALYLCASSSGGGGQPQHFGDGTRLSIL.

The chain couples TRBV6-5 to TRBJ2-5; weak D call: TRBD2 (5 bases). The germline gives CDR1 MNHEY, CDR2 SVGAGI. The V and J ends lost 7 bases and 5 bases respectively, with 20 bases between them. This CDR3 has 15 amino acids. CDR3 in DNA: TGTGCCAGCAAAACGGGAAGGACCTCGGGGGAGACCCAGTACTTC. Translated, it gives CASKTGRTSGETQYF.

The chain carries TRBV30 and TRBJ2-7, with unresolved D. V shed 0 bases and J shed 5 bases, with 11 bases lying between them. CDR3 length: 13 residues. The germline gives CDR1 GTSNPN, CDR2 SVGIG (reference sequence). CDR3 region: CAWSVWAGNEQYF. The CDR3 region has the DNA TGTGCCTGGAGTGTCTGGGCTGGGAACGAGCAGTACTTC.

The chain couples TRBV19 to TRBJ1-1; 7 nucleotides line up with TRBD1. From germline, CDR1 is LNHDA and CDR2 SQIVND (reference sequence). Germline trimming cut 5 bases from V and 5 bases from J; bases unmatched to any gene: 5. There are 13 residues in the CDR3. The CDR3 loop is CASSATGRTEAFF. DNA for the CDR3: TGTGCCAGTAGTGCGACAGGGAGGACTGAAGCTTTCTTT.

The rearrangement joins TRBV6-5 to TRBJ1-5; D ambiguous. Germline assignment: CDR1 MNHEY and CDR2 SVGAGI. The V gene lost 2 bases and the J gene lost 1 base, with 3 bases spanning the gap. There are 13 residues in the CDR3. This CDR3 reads CASSYGSNQPQHF. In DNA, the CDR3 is TGTGCCAGCAGTTACGGGAGCAATCAGCCCCAGCATTTT.

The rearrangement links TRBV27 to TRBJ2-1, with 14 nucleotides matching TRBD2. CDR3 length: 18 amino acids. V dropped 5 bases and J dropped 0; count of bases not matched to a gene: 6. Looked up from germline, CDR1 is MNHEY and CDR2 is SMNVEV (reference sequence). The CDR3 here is CASSRGLAGAGSYNEQFF. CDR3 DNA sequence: TGTGCCAGCAGTAGGGGACTAGCGGGGGCTGGCTCCTACAATGAGCAGTTCTTC.

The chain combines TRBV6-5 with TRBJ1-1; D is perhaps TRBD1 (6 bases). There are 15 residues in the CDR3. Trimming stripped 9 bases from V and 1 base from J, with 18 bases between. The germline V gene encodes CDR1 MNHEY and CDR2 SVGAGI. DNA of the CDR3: TGTGCCAGTTCTCCGGACAGTTCGACGAACACTGAAGCTTTCTTT. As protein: CASSPDSSTNTEAFF.

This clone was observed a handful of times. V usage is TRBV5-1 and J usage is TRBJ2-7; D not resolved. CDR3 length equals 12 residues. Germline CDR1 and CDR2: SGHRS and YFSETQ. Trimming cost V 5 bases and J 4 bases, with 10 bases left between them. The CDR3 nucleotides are TGCGCCAGCAGACTGGTGGGGTACGAGCAGTACTTC. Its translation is CASRLVGYEQYF. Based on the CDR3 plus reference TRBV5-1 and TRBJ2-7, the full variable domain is KAGVTQTPRYLIKTRGQQVTLSCSPISGHRSVSWYQQTPGQGLQFLFEYFSETQRNKGNFPGRFSGRQFSNSRSEMNVSTLELGDSALYLCASRLVGYEQYFGPGTRLTVT.

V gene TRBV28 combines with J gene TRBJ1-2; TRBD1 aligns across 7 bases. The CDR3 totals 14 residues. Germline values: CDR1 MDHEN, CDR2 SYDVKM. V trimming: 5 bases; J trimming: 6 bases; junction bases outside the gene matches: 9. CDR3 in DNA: TGTGCCAGCAGTCCCCCCCGGCAGGGGGATGGCTACACCTTC. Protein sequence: CASSPPRQGDGYTF.

CDR3 loop: CAWRVKETQYF. The CDR3 DNA follows: TGTGCCTGGAGGGTTAAAGAGACCCAGTACTTC. The chain links TRBV30 to TRBJ2-5; no definite D call. V was pared by 3 bases and J by 3 bases, with 5 bases between. The CDR3 extends over 11 amino acids. CDR1 and CDR2 from the germline V gene are GTSNPN and SVGIG (reference sequence).

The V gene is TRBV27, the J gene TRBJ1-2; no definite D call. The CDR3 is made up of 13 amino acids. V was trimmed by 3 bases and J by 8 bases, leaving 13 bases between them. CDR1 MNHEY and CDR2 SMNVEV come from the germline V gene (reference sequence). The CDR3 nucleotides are TGTGCCAGCAGTTTCACCCTTGAAGGCGGCTACACCTTC. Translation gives CASSFTLEGGYTF.

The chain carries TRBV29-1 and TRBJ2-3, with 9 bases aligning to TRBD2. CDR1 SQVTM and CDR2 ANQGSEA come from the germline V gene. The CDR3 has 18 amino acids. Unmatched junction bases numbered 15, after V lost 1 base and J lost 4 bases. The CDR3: CSVEALPSAGGRADTQYF. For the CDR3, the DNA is TGCAGCGTTGAAGCCCTCCCATCGGCGGGGGGGCGGGCAGATACGCAGTATTTT.

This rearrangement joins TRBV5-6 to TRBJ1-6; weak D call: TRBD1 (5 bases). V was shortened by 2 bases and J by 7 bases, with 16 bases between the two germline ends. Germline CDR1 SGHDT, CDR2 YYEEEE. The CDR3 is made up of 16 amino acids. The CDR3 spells CASSFKAGAANSPLHF. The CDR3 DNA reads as TGTGCCAGCAGCTTTAAAGCTGGGGCAGCAAATTCACCCCTCCACTTT.

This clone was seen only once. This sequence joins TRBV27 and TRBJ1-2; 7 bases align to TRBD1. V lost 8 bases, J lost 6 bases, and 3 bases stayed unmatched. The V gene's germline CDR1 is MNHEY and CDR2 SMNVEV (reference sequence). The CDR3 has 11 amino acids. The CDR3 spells CASGRGNGYTF. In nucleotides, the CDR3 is TGTGCCAGCGGCAGGGGGAATGGCTACACCTTC.

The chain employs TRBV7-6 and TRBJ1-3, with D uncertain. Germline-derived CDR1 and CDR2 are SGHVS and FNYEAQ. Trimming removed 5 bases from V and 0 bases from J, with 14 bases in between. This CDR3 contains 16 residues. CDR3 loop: CASSPSSWISGNTIYF. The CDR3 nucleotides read TGTGCCAGCAGCCCCTCGAGTTGGATCTCTGGAAACACCATATATTTT.

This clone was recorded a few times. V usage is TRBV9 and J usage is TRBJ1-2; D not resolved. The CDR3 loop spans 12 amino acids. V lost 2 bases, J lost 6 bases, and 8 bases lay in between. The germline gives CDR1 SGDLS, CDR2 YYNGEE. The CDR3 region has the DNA TGTGCCAGCAGCGTCCTCCCCGATGGCTACACCTTC. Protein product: CASSVLPDGYTF.

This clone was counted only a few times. The CDR3 DNA reads TGTGCCAGCAGCTTAGGAAGCGACGAGCAGTACTTC. It encodes CASSLGSDEQYF. The chain has TRBV7-9 and TRBJ2-7; D is undetermined. The V gene lost 1 base and the J gene lost 5 bases, with 6 bases spanning the gap. Per germline, CDR1 SEHNR and CDR2 FQNEAQ (reference sequence). The CDR3 consists of 12 residues.

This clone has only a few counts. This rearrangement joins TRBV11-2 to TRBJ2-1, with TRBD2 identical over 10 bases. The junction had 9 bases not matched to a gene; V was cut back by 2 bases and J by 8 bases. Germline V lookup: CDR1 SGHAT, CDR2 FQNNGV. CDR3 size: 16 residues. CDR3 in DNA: TGTGCCAGCAGCTTATCTCTAGCGGGGGTTTTCGATGAGCAGTTCTTC. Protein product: CASSLSLAGVFDEQFF.

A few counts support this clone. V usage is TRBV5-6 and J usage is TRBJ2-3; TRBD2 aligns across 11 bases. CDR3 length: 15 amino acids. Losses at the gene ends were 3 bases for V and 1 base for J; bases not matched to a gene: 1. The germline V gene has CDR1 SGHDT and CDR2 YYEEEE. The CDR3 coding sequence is TGTGCCAGCAGCTGGGGACTAGCGGGCACAGATACGCAGTATTTT. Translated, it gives CASSWGLAGTDTQYF.

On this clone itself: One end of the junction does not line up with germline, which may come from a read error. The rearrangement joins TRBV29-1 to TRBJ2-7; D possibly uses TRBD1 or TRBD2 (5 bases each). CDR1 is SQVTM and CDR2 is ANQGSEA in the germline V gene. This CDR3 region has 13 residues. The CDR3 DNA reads TGCAGCGCTGAAGGGGAGAGCTCCTACGAGCAGTACTTC. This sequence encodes CSAEGESSYEQYF.